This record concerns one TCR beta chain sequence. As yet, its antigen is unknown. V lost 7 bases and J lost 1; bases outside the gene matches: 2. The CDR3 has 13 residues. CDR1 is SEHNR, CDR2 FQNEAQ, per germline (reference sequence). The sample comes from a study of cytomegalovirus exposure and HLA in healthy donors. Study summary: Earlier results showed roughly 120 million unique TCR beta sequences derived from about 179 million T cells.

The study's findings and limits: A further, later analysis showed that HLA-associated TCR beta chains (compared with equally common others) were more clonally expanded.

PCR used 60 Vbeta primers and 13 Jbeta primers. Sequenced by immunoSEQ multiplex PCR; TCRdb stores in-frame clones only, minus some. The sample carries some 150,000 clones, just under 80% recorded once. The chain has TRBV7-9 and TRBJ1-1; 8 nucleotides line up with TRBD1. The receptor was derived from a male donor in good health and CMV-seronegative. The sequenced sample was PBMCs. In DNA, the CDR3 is TGTGCCAGCACCGGGACAGGGAACACTGAAGCTTTCTTT. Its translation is CASTGTGNTEAFF. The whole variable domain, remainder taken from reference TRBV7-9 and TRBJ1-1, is DTGVSQNPRHKITKRGQNVTFRCDPISEHNRLYWYRQTLGQGPEFLTYFQNEAQLEKSRLLSDRFSAERPKGSFSTLEIQRTEQGDSAMYLCASTGTGNTEAFFGQGTRLTVV.